This T cell receptor (beta chain) was documented in a study of CD8 T cells in ankylosing spondylitis. This CDR3 has 18 amino acids. The ends were cut back, 2 bases at V and 7 bases at J, with 21 bases in the middle. CDR1 is MGHRA, CDR2 YSYEKL, per germline. TCRdb redid the calling of the 5' RACE reads with MiXCR, one entry per CDR3 protein. The repertoire holds 250,000 or so distinct CDR3 sequences, with 24% as singletons. The V call is TRBV4-1, the J call TRBJ2-6; D possibly corresponds to TRBD1 (6 bases). Sequencing input: blood, either unsorted or a sorted T cell fraction (not recorded which). The source is a male donor with ankylosing spondylitis or in good health (not recorded which). The CDR3 here is CASSQPQGDRSLANVLTF. DNA for the CDR3: TGCGCCAGCAGCCAACCACAGGGTGATAGAAGCCTCGCCAACGTCCTGACTTTC.